This T cell receptor (beta chain) was recorded in a study of cytomegalovirus exposure and HLA in healthy donors. Notes on the study in general: Later work found most CMV-associated TCR beta chains apparently HLA-restricted. Apart from CMV serostatus, no immune exposure information was available. Later examination showed HLA-associated TCR beta chains had greater clonal expansion than equally common others.

The study ran its PCR with 60 Vbeta and 13 Jbeta primers. Generated by immunoSEQ multiplex PCR, the TCRdb table keeps only in-frame clones and is missing some. The sample holds under 150,000 clones, around three quarters seen once. From germline, CDR1 is SGHAT and CDR2 FQDESV (reference sequence). The ends lost 4 bases at V and 2 bases at J; junction bases unmatched: 11. There are 17 residues in the CDR3. With respect to this clone: Antigen unknown.

The sequencing input was PBMCs. The J gene is TRBJ2-5, the V gene TRBV11-1; 9 bases match TRBD2. The TCR was taken from a man aged 18-30 years in good health and CMV-seronegative. CDR3 nucleotide sequence: TGTGCCAGCAGCTCCGGGCTAGCGGGGATCATGCAAGAGACCCAGTACTTC. It encodes CASSSGLAGIMQETQYF.